One sample yielded the 19 T cell receptor beta chains listed below, sequenced in a study of cytomegalovirus exposure and HLA in healthy donors. PCR employed 60 Vbeta and 13 Jbeta primers. Method: immunoSEQ multiplex PCR; TCRdb's copy keeps in-frame clones and lacks some. This table has under 200,000 clones, about 12% appearing once. Specimen: PBMCs. Every receptor here comes from a man aged 45-60 years in good health and CMV-seropositive.

A single count supports this clone. The chain employs TRBV18 and TRBJ2-7; the D gene is possibly TRBD1 (6 bases). V was pared by 2 bases and J by 4 bases, with 6 bases between. Germline V lookup: CDR1 KGHSH, CDR2 LQKENI. This CDR3 region has 12 residues. In DNA form, the CDR3 reads TGTGCCAGCTCACCAAGGGGGTACGAGCAGTACTTC. This translates into CASSPRGYEQYF.

This clone was seen more than once but under ten times. The chain is built from TRBV12-5 and TRBJ2-5, with TRBD1 matching 7 bases. The CDR3 is made up of 13 amino acids. V lost 6 bases and J lost 1; bases outside the gene matches: 2. Per germline, CDR1 LGHNT and CDR2 FRNRAP. CDR3 DNA sequence: TGTGCTAGTGGCAGGGGGTCCCAAGAGACCCAGTACTTC. Encoded protein: CASGRGSQETQYF.

In its sample, this clone was seen a few times. This sequence joins TRBV4-2 and TRBJ2-2, with a tentative D call TRBD2 (6 bases). Trimming shortened V by 1 base and J by 1 base, and 13 bases separated the two germline ends. CDR1 and CDR2 (germline): LGHNA, YNFKEQ. The CDR3 extends over 17 amino acids. CDR3 coding DNA: TGTGCCAGCAGCCAAGGGGAGGCGGCGAAGAACACCGGGGAGCTGTTTTTT. It specifies CASSQGEAAKNTGELFF.

This clone has more than one count but fewer than ten. The chain recombines TRBV6-5 with TRBJ2-5, with a possible D match to TRBD2 (5 bases). The germline V and J ends were trimmed by 2 bases and 3 bases, with 13 bases remaining between them. The CDR3 sequence is 15 residues long. Germline values: CDR1 MNHEY, CDR2 SVGAGI. The CDR3 nucleotides read TGTGCCAGCAGTTACGACTACAACCATAAAGAGACCCAGTACTTC. Protein sequence: CASSYDYNHKETQYF.

V gene TRBV9 combines with J gene TRBJ2-1, with 10 bases lining up with TRBD2. This CDR3 is built from 15 residues. V was clipped by 0 bases and J by 7 bases; unmatched bases: 4. CDR1 is SGDLS and CDR2 is YYNGEE in the germline V gene. The CDR3 here is CASSVGAGGRNEQFF. The CDR3 DNA reads as TGTGCCAGCAGCGTAGGAGCGGGGGGGCGGAATGAGCAGTTCTTC.

The rearrangement joins TRBV28 to TRBJ2-7, with D possibly being TRBD2 (5 bases). Germline values: CDR1 MDHEN, CDR2 SYDVKM. Trimming left V 6 bases short and J 7 bases short, with 19 bases between. The CDR3 extends over 14 amino acids. The CDR3 loop is CASRELGGGKEQYV. The CDR3 bases are TGTGCCAGCAGAGAACTAGGTGGAGGCAAAGAGCAGTACGTC.

This sequence joins TRBV7-2 and TRBJ1-1; D unclear. Trimming took off 4 bases at V and 0 bases at J, with 6 bases between the two ends. The germline V gene encodes CDR1 SGHTA and CDR2 FQGNSA. This CDR3 comprises 13 residues. Here the CDR3 reads CASSYSMNTEAFF. DNA for the CDR3: TGTGCCAGCAGCTACAGTATGAACACTGAAGCTTTCTTT.

The CDR3 region has the DNA TGTGCCAGCAGGCCCTCCGGGACAGTCTCCTACGAGCAGTACGTC. Translating it yields CASRPSGTVSYEQYV. The V and J genes are TRBV28 and TRBJ2-7; 7 nucleotides align to TRBD1. The V segment lost 6 bases and the J segment 0 bases; nucleotides outside the gene matches: 8. The CDR3 covers 15 residues. Per germline, CDR1 MDHEN and CDR2 SYDVKM.

The V and J genes are TRBV4-3 and TRBJ1-1; D unclear. The CDR3 sequence is 15 residues long. Trimming cost V 1 base and J 2 bases, with 11 bases left between them. Germline V gives CDR1 LGHNA, CDR2 YSLEER. The DNA for the CDR3 is TGCGCCAGCAGCCAAGGGACGGGAATAAACACTGAAGCTTTCTTT. It specifies CASSQGTGINTEAFF.

The V call is TRBV4-2, the J call TRBJ2-1, with TRBD1 matching 7 bases. The CDR3 has 15 residues. From germline, CDR1 is LGHNA and CDR2 YNFKEQ. The J segment lost 6 bases and the V segment lost 0 bases, leaving 5 bases of the junction unmatched. CDR3 in amino acids: CASSQEESGGNEQFF. The CDR3, as DNA: TGTGCCAGCAGCCAAGAAGAGTCAGGGGGCAATGAGCAGTTCTTC.

The table lists this clone with a few counts. The rearrangement uses TRBV5-4 and TRBJ1-6; no reliable D call. This CDR3 region has 17 residues. Trimming took 4 bases from V and 0 from J, leaving 14 bases between them. CDR1 is SGHNT, CDR2 YYREEE, per germline (reference sequence). CDR3 loop: CASSEPRSSSYNSPLHF. The DNA for the CDR3 is TGTGCCAGCAGCGAACCAAGATCGAGCTCCTATAATTCACCCCTCCACTTT.

This chain joins TRBV7-2 and TRBJ1-2, with 8 positions matching TRBD1. There are 17 residues in the CDR3. In germline, CDR1 is SGHTA, CDR2 FQGNSA. J lost 3 bases, V lost 3 bases, and 12 bases had no gene match. The CDR3, as DNA: TGTGCCAGCAGCTTCCCCCGGACAGGGCGATGGGACTATGGCTACACCTTC. It is translated as CASSFPRTGRWDYGYTF.

V is TRBV2 and J is TRBJ2-5, with 8 bases lining up with TRBD1. Trimming cost V 4 bases and J 5 bases; bases outside gene matches: 9. Germline V gene data show CDR1 as SNHLY and CDR2 as FYNNEI. The CDR3 extends over 15 amino acids. The CDR3 DNA is TGTGCCAGCAGTGGGGCAGGGGGCAGGGGGGAGACCCAGTACTTC. Protein product: CASSGAGGRGETQYF.

J is TRBJ1-5 and V is TRBV6-1, with 8 bases aligning to TRBD1. CDR3 length equals 14 residues. J gave up 5 bases and V 4 bases, and 4 bases lay outside the gene matches. CDR1 MNHNS and CDR2 SASEGT come from the germline V gene. The CDR3 sequence: CASSGVQGDQPQHF. The DNA for the CDR3 is TGTGCCAGCAGTGGGGTACAGGGGGATCAGCCCCAGCATTTT.

The chain combines TRBV4-1 with TRBJ2-3; D is uncertain. Germline CDR1 MGHRA, CDR2 YSYEKL. CDR3 size: 16 residues. The V gene lost 0 bases and the J gene lost 0 bases, with 10 bases spanning the gap. CDR3 nucleotide sequence: TGCGCCAGCAGCCAAGAAGCGCACCCTAGCACAGATACGCAGTATTTT. It codes for CASSQEAHPSTDTQYF.

This chain uses TRBV27 with TRBJ2-5; TRBD2 matches at 9 bases. The trim removed 4 bases at V and 6 bases at J, leaving 9 bases unmatched. The V gene's germline CDR1 is MNHEY and CDR2 SMNVEV (reference sequence). The length of the CDR3 is 15 residues. In nucleotides, the CDR3 is TGTGCCAGCAGTTCGAAAGGGACTAGCTGGCAGACCCAGTACTTC. Its protein product is CASSSKGTSWQTQYF.

This clone has a handful of counts. Here the CDR3 reads CASSRGTPMGTEAFF. The DNA of the CDR3 is TGTGCCAGCAGTCGCGGGACTCCAATGGGCACTGAAGCTTTCTTT. The V call is TRBV6-1, the J call TRBJ1-1, with D possibly being TRBD1 (5 bases). The V end lost 5 bases, the J end lost 4 bases, and 17 bases lay between the germline ends. The CDR3 has 15 residues. Per the germline V gene, CDR1 is MNHNS and CDR2 is SASEGT.

This clone was observed a handful of times. The chain combines TRBV28 with TRBJ1-1, with D possibly TRBD1 on 6 matching bases. CDR3 length: 15 amino acids. The germline gives CDR1 MDHEN, CDR2 SYDVKM. Trimming took 5 bases from V and 4 from J, leaving 17 bases between them. CDR3 sequence reads: CASSILQGRGTEAFF. The CDR3 DNA reads as TGTGCCAGCAGTATTCTACAGGGAAGGGGCACTGAAGCTTTCTTT.

This clone has only a few counts. The same CDR3 can be traced to other DNA sequences in this sample. The V call is TRBV2, the J call TRBJ2-5; TRBD2 matches 11 bases. Germline-derived CDR1 and CDR2 are SNHLY and FYNNEI. This CDR3 spans 15 amino acids. The V and J ends lost 4 bases and 5 bases, in that order; junction bases with no gene match: 6. CDR3 sequence (DNA): TGTGCCAGCAGTGGGCTAGCGGGGGGCGAGGAGACCCAGTACTTC. It codes for CASSGLAGGEETQYF.